This TCR beta chain was sequenced during a study of STAT5B mutations in CD4+ large granular lymphocyte leukemia. The V gene's germline CDR1 is KGHSH and CDR2 LQKENI. Trimming left V 1 base short and J 3 bases short, with 14 bases between. CDR3 length: 16 amino acids. With respect to this clone: What it binds is not known.

Only in-frame clones appear in the TCRdb table, and some are missing; sequencing was by immunoSEQ multiplex PCR. The data show about 30,000 clones, with 65% to 75% seen just once and 2.5% to 3.5% held by the top ten. Overall study results and limits: Top patient clones used TRBV06 genes more often: 8/27 versus 2/35 in controls.

This receptor was obtained from a human donor in good health. The chain has TRBV18 and TRBJ2-3; D is perhaps TRBD1 (6 bases). Sequenced input: CD4+ T cells from blood buffy coats. For the CDR3, the DNA is TGTGCCAGCTCACCACGGCCAGGACAGAGAACAGATACGCAGTATTTT. Amino acid sequence: CASSPRPGQRTDTQYF.